This T cell receptor beta chain was observed in a study of CD8+CD57+ T cells in acquired aplastic anemia. By flow cytometry, patients selected for sequencing had shown an expansion of CD8+CD57+ cells. Profiles of TCR beta VDJ and CDR3 were generated from a genomic DNA template. MiXCR, applied by TCRdb to the reads, yields one record per CDR3 protein. The profile covers roughly 220,000 distinct CDR3 sequences, with approximately 60% appearing a single time and roughly 61% taken by the ten largest. The CDR3 contains 14 residues. Germline V lookup: CDR1 SGHTA, CDR2 FQGNSA. With 1 base removed from V and 1 base from J, the gap between germline ends came to 8 bases.

The material sequenced was sorted CD4+, CD8+, or CD8+CD57+ T cells (not recorded which) from PBMCs. The receptor comes from a human donor with aplastic anemia. The chain joins TRBV7-2 to TRBJ2-7, with no clear D. The CDR3 region is CASSLEHGSYEQYF. The CDR3, as DNA: TGTGCCAGCAGCTTAGAGCACGGTTCCTACGAGCAGTACTTC.